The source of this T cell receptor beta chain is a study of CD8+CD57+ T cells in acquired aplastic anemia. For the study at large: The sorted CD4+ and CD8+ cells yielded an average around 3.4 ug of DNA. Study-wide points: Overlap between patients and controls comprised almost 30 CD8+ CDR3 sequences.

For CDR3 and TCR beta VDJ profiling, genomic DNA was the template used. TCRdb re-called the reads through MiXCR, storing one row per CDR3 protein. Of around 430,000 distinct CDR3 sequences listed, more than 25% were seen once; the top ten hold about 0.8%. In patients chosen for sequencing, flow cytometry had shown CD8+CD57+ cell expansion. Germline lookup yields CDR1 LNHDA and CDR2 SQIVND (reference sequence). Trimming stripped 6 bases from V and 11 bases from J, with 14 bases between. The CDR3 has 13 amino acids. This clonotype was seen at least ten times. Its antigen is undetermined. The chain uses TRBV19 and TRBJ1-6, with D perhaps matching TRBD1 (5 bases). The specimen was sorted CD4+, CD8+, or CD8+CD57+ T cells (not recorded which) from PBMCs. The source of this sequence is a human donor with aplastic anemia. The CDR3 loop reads CASSFGQGTPLHF. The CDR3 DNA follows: TGTGCCAGTAGCTTCGGACAAGGGACACCCCTCCACTTT.